A selection of T cell receptor beta chains follows, all from one sample in a study of PD-L1 blockade in urothelial cancer. This table comes from immunoSEQ multiplex PCR, and its TCRdb copy is limited to in-frame clones, with some not included. Among 100,000 or so clones listed, around 85% were seen once. The sample was PBMCs, taken around atezolizumab (anti-PD-L1) treatment. The receptors were gathered from a man aged 45 to 65 with urothelial cancer. Both conserved end residues are trimmed from each CDR3. A D gene is named only where the DNA matches it firmly. A clone size is listed for some rows: how often the clone was seen (once, few, many), or a class if it is expanded.

D,size,V,J,CDR3
TRBD2,.,TRBV7-9,TRBJ2-1,ASSPPRLAGGYPF
TRBD1,.,TRBV6-6,TRBJ2-1,ASSFGTGTLNEQF
.,.,TRBV18,TRBJ2-2,ASSPTGDALQGELF
.,.,TRBV11-3,TRBJ2-7,ASSLGGTPPIEQY
.,.,TRBV5-1,TRBJ2-1,ASSLGGGGSYNEQF
TRBD1,.,TRBV5-1,TRBJ1-1,ASSLNQGVTTEAF
.,.,TRBV2,TRBJ1-4,ASSEKTGLGKEKLF
TRBD1,.,TRBV19,TRBJ1-4,ATQDRAVNEKLF
.,.,TRBV19,TRBJ1-2,ASSIQFANYGYT
TRBD1,few,TRBV15,TRBJ2-2,ATSRGGQGARTTGELF
.,.,TRBV27,TRBJ1-2,ASSLSQTAYGYT
TRBD2,once,TRBV6-6,TRBJ2-1,ASSQIAGDYNEQF
.,.,TRBV5-4,TRBJ1-2,ASSLDRVDGYT
TRBD1,.,TRBV6-1,TRBJ2-2,ASSETGVGGELF
.,.,TRBV4-1,TRBJ2-7,ASSQPDRESSYEQY
TRBD1,.,TRBV2,TRBJ2-6,ASARTGGSGANVLT
.,.,TRBV4-1,TRBJ2-1,ASSQGISLLEQF
TRBD1,.,TRBV7-2,TRBJ2-7,ASSLLGTVFYEQY
.,.,TRBV11-1,TRBJ1-1,ASSLESPNTEAF
.,once,TRBV19,TRBJ1-1,ASSTPGSWGAEAF